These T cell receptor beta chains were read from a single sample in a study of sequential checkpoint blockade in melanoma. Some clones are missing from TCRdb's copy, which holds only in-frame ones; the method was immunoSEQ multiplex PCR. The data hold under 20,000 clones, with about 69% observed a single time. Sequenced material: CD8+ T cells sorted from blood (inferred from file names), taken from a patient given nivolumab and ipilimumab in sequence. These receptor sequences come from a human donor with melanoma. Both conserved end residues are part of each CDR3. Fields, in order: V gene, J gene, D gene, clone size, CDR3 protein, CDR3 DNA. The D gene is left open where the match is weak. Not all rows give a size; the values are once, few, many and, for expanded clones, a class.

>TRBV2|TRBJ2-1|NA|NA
CASSTARLVSHNEQFF
TGTGCCAGCAGTACTGCTCGACTAGTTTCCCACAATGAGCAGTTCTTC
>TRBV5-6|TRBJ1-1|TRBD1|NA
CASSSRGRMNTEAFF
TGTGCCAGCAGCTCCAGGGGGCGTATGAACACTGAAGCTTTCTTT
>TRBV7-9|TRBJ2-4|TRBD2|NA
CASSHPHGGIKNIQYF
TGTGCCAGCAGCCATCCACACGGGGGGATCAAAAACATTCAGTACTTC
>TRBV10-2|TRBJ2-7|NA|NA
CASSDFVYEQYF
TGCGCCAGCAGTGATTTCGTGTACGAGCAGTACTTC
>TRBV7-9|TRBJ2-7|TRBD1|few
CASSLVGTAEEQYF
TGTGCCAGCAGCTTAGTCGGGACAGCCGAGGAGCAGTACTTC
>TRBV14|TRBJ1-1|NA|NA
CASSQGARTEAFF
TGTGCCAGCAGCCAAGGTGCTAGGACTGAAGCTTTCTTT
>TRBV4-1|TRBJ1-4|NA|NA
CASSQDRVGGRAEKLFF
TGCGCCAGCAGCCAAGATAGGGTCGGGGGGCGGGCTGAAAAACTGTTTTTT
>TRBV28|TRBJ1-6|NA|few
CASSPRVGLSPLHF
TGTGCCAGCAGTCCCAGGGTCGGGCTTTCACCCCTCCACTTT
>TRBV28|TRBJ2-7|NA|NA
CASSPWGGQSYEQYF
TGTGCCAGCAGCCCTTGGGGGGGACAATCCTACGAGCAGTACTTC
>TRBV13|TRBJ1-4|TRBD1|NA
CASSPAGTGDEKLFF
TGTGCCAGCAGCCCCGCCGGGACAGGGGATGAAAAACTGTTTTTT
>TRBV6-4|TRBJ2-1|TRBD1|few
CASSRQGSYNEQFF
TGTGCCAGCAGCCGACAGGGGTCCTACAATGAGCAGTTCTTC
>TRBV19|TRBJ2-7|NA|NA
CAAGSSSYEQYF
TGTGCCGCCGGGTCAAGCTCCTACGAGCAGTACTTC
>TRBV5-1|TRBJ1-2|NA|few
CASSLEPGSNYGYTF
TGCGCCAGCAGCTTGGAGCCAGGTTCTAACTATGGCTACACCTTC
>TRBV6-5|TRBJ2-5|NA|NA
CASSFGQYQETQYF
TGTGCCAGCAGCTTCGGACAGTACCAAGAGACCCAGTACTTC
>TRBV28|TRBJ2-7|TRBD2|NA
CASSPTGRLAVGEVHEQYF
TGTGCCAGCAGCCCGACAGGGAGACTAGCGGTTGGGGAAGTCCACGAGCAGTACTTC
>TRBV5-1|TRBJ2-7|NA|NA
CASSLVLGAGYEQYF
TGCGCCAGCAGCTTGGTTCTGGGAGCAGGCTACGAGCAGTACTTC
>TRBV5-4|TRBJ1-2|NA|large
CASSLQQGQPNYGYTF
TGTGCCAGCAGCTTGCAGCAGGGCCAACCTAACTATGGCTACACCTTC
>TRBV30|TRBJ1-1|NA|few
CAWSVQSAVTEAFF
TGTGCCTGGAGTGTACAGAGTGCAGTCACTGAAGCTTTCTTT
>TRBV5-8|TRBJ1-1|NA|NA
CASSLGVGGGVYTEAFF
TGTGCCAGCAGCTTGGGTGTAGGAGGAGGTGTCTACACTGAAGCTTTCTTT
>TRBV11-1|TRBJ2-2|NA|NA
CASSPLLRASNTGELFF
TGTGCCAGCAGCCCCCTCCTTCGCGCCTCGAACACCGGGGAGCTGTTTTTT
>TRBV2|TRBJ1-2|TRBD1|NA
CASRPHRGRGYGYTF
TGTGCCAGCAGGCCCCACAGGGGGCGTGGCTATGGCTACACCTTC
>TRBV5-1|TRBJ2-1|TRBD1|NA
CASSLAGRGLYNEQFF
TGCGCCAGCAGCTTGGCAGGCAGGGGGCTCTACAATGAGCAGTTCTTC
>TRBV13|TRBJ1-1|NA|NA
CASSLGRRDTEAFF
TGTGCCAGCAGCTTAGGGAGGAGGGATACTGAAGCTTTCTTT
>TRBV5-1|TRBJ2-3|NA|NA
CASSPAQSLLQGDTQYF
TGCGCCAGCAGCCCCGCCCAATCCCTCTTACAGGGAGATACGCAGTATTTT
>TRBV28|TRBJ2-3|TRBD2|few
CASSSPRVTSGGTDTQYF
TGTGCCAGCAGCTCCCCCCGTGTGACTAGCGGGGGCACAGATACGCAGTATTTT
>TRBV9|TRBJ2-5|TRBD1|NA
CASSVVGGLETQYF
TGTGCCAGCAGCGTAGTAGGGGGCTTGGAGACCCAGTACTTC
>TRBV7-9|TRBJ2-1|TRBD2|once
CASSLAPGLGTNEQFF
TGTGCCAGCAGCTTAGCTCCGGGACTAGGAACCAATGAGCAGTTCTTC
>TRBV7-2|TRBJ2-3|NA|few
CASSWSRVTTDTQYF
TGTGCCAGCAGCTGGTCCAGGGTGACCACAGATACGCAGTATTTT
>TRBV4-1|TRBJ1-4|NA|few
CASSLRQPSNEKLFF
TGCGCCAGCAGCCTCCGACAGCCCTCTAATGAAAAACTGTTTTTT
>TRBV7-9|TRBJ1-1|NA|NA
CASSSAVNTEAFF
TGTGCCAGCAGCTCCGCAGTGAACACTGAAGCTTTCTTT
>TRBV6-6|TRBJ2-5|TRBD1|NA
CASSTDRGKTQYF
TGTGCCAGCAGTACGGACAGGGGAAAGACCCAGTACTTC
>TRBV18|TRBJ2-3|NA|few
CASSPPFSGDTQYF
TGTGCCAGCTCACCACCCTTCTCAGGAGATACGCAGTATTTT
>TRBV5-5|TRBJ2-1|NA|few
CASSLGGGRLNEQFF
TGTGCCAGCAGCCTAGGGGGGGGGCGCCTCAATGAGCAGTTCTTC
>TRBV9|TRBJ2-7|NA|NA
CASSADGGGYEQYF
TGTGCCAGCAGCGCCGACGGGGGTGGGTACGAGCAGTACTTC
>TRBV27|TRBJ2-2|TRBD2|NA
CASSFLAGVRNTGELFF
TGTGCCAGCAGTTTTCTAGCGGGAGTCCGGAACACCGGGGAGCTGTTTTTT
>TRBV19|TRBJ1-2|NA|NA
CASSPGAGIVYGYTF
TGTGCCAGTAGCCCAGGGGCAGGGATCGTCTATGGCTACACCTTC
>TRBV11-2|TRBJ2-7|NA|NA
CASSSDTYLYEQYF
TGTGCCAGCAGCTCAGACACCTACCTCTACGAGCAGTACTTC
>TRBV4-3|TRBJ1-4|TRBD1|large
CASSQDTGGGEKLFF
TGCGCCAGCAGCCAAGACACAGGGGGTGGTGAAAAACTGTTTTTT
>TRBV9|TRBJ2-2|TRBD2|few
CASSVEPREVPGELFF
TGTGCCAGCAGCGTAGAACCCCGGGAGGTTCCCGGGGAGCTGTTTTTT
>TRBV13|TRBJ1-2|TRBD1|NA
CASSPPQGEANYGYTF
TGTGCCAGCAGCCCCCCCCAGGGGGAAGCTAACTATGGCTACACCTTC
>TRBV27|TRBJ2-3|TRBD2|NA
CASSLGLAGAVVRPDTQYF
TGTGCCAGCAGTTTAGGGCTAGCGGGGGCCGTGGTCCGCCCAGATACGCAGTATTTT
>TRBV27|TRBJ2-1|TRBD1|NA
CASSKGTGLWNEQFF
TGTGCCAGCAGTAAAGGGACAGGGCTATGGAATGAGCAGTTCTTC
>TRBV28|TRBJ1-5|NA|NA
CASSFDRFNQPQHF
TGTGCCAGCAGCTTCGACAGGTTCAATCAGCCCCAGCATTTT
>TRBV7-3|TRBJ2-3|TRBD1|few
CASSPVGTGTDTQYF
TGTGCCAGCAGTCCGGTCGGGACAGGGACAGATACGCAGTATTTT
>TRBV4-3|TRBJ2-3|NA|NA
CASSQEGAGAGDTQYF
TGCGCCAGCAGCCAAGAGGGGGCGGGAGCGGGAGATACGCAGTATTTT
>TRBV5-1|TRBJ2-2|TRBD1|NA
CASSVDRAQYTGELFF
TGCGCCAGCAGCGTGGACAGGGCCCAATACACCGGGGAGCTGTTTTTT